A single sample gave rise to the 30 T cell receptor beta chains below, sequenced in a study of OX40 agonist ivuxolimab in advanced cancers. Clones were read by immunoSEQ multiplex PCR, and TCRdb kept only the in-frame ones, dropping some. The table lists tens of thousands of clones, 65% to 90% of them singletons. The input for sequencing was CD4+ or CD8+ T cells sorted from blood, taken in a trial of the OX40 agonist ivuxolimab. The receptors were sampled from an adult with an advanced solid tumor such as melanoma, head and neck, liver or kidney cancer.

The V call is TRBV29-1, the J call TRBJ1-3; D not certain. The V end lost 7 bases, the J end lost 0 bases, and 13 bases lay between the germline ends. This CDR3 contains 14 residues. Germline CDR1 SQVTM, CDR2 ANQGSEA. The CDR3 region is CSGKRTGSGNTIYF. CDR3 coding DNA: TGCAGCGGTAAGAGGACCGGCTCTGGAAACACCATATATTTT.

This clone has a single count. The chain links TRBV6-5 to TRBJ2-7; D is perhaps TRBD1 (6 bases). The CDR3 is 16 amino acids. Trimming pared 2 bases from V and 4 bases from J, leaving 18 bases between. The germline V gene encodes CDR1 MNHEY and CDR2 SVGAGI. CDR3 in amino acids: CASSYLTGLPPYEQYF. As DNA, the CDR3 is TGTGCCAGCAGTTACCTGACAGGTCTCCCCCCATACGAGCAGTACTTC.

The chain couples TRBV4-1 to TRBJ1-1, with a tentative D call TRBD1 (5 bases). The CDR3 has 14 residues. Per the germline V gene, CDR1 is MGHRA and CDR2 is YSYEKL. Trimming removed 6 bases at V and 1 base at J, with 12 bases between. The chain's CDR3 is CASRGTLRNTEAFF. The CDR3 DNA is TGCGCCAGCAGGGGGACCCTACGGAACACTGAAGCTTTCTTT.

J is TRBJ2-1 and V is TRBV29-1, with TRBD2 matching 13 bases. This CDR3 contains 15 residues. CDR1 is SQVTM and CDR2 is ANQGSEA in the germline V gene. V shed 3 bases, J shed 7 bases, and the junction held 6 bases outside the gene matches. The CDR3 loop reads CSVEGGLAGRNEQFF. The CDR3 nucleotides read TGCAGCGTTGAGGGGGGACTAGCGGGAAGGAATGAGCAGTTCTTC.

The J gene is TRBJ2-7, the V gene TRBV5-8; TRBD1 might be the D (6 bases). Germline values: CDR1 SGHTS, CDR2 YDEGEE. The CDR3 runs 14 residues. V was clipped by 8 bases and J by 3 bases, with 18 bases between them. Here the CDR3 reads CASIPLGTLYEQYF. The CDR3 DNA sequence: TGTGCCAGTATACCCTTGGGGACACTCTACGAGCAGTACTTC.

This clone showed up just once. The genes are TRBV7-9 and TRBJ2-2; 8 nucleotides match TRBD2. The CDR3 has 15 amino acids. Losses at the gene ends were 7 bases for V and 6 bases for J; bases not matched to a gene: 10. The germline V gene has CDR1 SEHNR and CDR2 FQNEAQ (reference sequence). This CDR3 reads CASTSPGLGAGELFF. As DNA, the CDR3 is TGTGCCAGCACCTCACCGGGACTAGGGGCCGGGGAGCTGTTTTTT.

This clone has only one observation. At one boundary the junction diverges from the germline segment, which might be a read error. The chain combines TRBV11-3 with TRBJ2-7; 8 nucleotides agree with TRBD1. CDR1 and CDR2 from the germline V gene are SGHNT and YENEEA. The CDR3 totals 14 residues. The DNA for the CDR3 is TGTGCCAGCAGCCAAGACAGGGGACCCTACGAGCGGTACTTC. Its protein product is CASSQDRGPYERYF.

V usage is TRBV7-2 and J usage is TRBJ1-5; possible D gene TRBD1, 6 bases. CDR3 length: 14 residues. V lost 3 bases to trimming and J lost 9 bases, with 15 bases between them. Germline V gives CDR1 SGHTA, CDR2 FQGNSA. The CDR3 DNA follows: TGTGCCAGCAGCTTCCAGGGGCAAGAGCGGCCCCAGCATTTT. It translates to CASSFQGQERPQHF.

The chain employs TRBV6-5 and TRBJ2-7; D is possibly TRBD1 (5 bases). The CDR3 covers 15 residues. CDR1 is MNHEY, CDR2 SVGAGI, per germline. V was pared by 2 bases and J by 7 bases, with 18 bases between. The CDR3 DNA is TGTGCCAGCAGTTACCCCGGTTCCCGGGCAGGGGAGCAGTACTTC. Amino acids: CASSYPGSRAGEQYF.

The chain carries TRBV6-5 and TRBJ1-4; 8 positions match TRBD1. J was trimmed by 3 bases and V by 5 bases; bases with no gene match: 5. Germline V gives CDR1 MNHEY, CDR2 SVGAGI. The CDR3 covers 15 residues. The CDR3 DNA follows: TGTGCCAGCAGTCCGGACAGGGCTTCTAATGAAAAACTGTTTTTT. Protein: CASSPDRASNEKLFF.

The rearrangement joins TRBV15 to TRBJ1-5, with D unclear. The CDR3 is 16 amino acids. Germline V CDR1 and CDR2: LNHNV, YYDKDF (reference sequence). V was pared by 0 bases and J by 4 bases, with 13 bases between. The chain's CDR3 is CATSREKGGPNQPQHF. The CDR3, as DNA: TGTGCCACCAGCAGAGAGAAAGGAGGGCCGAATCAGCCCCAGCATTTT.

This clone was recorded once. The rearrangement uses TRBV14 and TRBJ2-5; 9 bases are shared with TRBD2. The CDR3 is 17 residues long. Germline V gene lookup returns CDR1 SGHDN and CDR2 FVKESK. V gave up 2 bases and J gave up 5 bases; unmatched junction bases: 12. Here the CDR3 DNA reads TGTGCCAGCAGCCAATTCCTCTCAGCGGGGGGCGGGGAGACCCAGTACTTC. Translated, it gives CASSQFLSAGGGETQYF.

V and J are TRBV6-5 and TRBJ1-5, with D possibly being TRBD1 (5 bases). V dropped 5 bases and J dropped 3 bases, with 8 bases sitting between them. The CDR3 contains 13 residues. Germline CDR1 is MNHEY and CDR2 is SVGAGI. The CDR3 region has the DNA TGTGCCAGCAGTCGGGACTACAATCAGCCCCAGCATTTT. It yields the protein CASSRDYNQPQHF.

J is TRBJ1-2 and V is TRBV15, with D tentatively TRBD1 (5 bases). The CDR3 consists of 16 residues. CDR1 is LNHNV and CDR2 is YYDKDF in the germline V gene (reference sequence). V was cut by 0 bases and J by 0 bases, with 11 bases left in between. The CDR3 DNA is TGTGCCACCAGCAGAGAGGCAGGGAAGACTAACTATGGCTACACCTTC. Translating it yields CATSREAGKTNYGYTF. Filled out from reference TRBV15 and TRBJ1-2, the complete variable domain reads DAMVIQNPRYQVTQFGKPVTLSCSQTLNHNVMYWYQQKSSQAPKLLFHYYDKDFNNEADTPDNFQSRRPNTSFCFLDIRSPGLGDTAMYLCATSREAGKTNYGYTFGSGTRLTVV.

For the CDR3, the DNA is TGCAGCGCGGGGTCCGGTGGCAATCAGCCCCAGCATTTT. It is translated as CSAGSGGNQPQHF. The chain uses TRBV29-1 and TRBJ1-5; D is ambiguous. The CDR3 has 13 amino acids. V was trimmed by 7 bases and J by 2 bases, leaving 12 bases between them. Germline-derived CDR1 and CDR2 are SQVTM and ANQGSEA.

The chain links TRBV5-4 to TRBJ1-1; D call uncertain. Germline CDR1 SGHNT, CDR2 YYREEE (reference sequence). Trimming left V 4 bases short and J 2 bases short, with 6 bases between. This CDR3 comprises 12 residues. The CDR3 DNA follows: TGTGCCAGCAGCCTGGTTAACACTGAAGCTTTCTTT. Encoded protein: CASSLVNTEAFF.

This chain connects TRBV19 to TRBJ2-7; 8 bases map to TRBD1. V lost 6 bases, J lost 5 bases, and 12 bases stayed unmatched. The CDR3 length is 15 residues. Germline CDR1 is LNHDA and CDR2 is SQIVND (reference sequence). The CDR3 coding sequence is TGTGCCAGTAGCAACGACAGGGGTCGAGCCCACGAGCAGTACTTC. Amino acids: CASSNDRGRAHEQYF.

In nucleotides, the CDR3 is TGTGCCAGTAGTATGGGGCTTTCCACCTACGAGCAGTACTTC. Amino acid sequence: CASSMGLSTYEQYF. J is TRBJ2-7 and V is TRBV19; perhaps TRBD1 as D (5 bases). The germline V gene has CDR1 LNHDA and CDR2 SQIVND (reference sequence). The V end lost 3 bases, the J end lost 2 bases, and 11 bases lay between the germline ends. The CDR3 contains 14 residues.

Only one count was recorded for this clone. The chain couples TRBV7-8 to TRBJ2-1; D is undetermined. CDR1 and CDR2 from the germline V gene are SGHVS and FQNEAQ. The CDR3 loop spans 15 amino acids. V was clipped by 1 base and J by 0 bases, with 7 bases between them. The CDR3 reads CASSLVGFSYNEQFF. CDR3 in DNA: TGTGCCAGCAGCTTAGTGGGCTTCTCCTACAATGAGCAGTTCTTC.

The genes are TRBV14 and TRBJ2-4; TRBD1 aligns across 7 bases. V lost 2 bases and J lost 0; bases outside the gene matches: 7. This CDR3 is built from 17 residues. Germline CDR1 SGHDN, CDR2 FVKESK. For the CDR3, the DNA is TGTGCCAGCAGCCAATCGACAGGGCGACTAGCCAAAAACATTCAGTACTTC. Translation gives CASSQSTGRLAKNIQYF.

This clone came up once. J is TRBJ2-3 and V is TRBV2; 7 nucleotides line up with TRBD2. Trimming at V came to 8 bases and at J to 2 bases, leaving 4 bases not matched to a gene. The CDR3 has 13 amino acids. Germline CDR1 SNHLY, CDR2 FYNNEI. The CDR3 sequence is CASVREATDTQYF. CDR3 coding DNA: TGTGCCAGCGTACGGGAGGCCACAGATACGCAGTATTTT. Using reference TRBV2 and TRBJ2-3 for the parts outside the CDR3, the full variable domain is EPEVTQTPSHQVTQMGQEVILRCVPISNHLYFYWYRQILGQKVEFLVSFYNNEISEKSEIFDDQFSVERPDGSNFTLKIRSTKLEDSAMYFCASVREATDTQYFGPGTRLTVL.

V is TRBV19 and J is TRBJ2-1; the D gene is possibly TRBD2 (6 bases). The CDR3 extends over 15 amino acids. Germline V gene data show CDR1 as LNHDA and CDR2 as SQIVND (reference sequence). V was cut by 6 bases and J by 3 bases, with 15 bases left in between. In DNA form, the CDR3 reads TGTGCCAGTAGGACACCGGGACTCGTCTACAATGAGCAGTTCTTC. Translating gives CASRTPGLVYNEQFF.

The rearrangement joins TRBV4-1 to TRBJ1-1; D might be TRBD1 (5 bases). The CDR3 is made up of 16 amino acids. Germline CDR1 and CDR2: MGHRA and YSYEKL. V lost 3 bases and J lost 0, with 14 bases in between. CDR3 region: CASSHNTGSVNTEAFF. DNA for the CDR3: TGCGCCAGCAGCCATAATACAGGTTCCGTGAACACTGAAGCTTTCTTT.

In DNA form, the CDR3 reads TGTGCCAGCAGCTTGTCGGGCCTTTACACAGATACGCAGTATTTT. Its protein is CASSLSGLYTDTQYF. The chain combines TRBV7-3 with TRBJ2-3, with D hard to call. Deletions cut 3 bases from V and 2 bases from J, with 12 bases between. CDR1 and CDR2 (germline): SGHTA, FQGTGA. This CDR3 has 15 residues.

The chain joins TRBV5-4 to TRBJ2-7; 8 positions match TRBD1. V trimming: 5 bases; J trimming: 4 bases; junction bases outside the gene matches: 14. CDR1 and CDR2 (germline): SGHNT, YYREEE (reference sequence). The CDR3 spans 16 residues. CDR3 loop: CASRSKYAGGAYEQYF. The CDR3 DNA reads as TGTGCCAGCAGATCTAAATACGCAGGGGGCGCGTACGAGCAGTACTTC.

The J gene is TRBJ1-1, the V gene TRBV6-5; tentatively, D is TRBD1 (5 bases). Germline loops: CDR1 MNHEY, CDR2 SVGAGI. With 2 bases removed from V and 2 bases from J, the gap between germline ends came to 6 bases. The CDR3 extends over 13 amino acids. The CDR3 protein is CASSYRGNTEAFF. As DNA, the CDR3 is TGTGCCAGCAGTTACAGGGGAAACACTGAAGCTTTCTTT.

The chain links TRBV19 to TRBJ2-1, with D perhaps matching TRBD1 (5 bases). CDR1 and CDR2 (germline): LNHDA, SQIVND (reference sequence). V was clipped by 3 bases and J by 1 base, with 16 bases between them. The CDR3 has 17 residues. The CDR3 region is CASSILPGRVSYNEQFF. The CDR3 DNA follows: TGTGCCAGTAGTATCCTACCAGGGCGCGTTTCCTACAATGAGCAGTTCTTC. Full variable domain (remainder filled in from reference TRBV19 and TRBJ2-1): DGGITQSPKYLFRKEGQNVTLSCEQNLNHDAMYWYRQDPGQGLRLIYYSQIVNDFQKGDIAEGYSVSREKKESFPLTVTSAQKNPTAFYLCASSILPGRVSYNEQFFGPGTRLTVL.

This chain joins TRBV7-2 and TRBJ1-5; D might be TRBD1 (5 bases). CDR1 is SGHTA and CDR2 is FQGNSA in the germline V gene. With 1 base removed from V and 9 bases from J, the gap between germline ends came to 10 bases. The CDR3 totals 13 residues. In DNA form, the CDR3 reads TGTGCCAGCAGCTTAGATGAGGGGATGCCCCAGCATTTT. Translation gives CASSLDEGMPQHF.

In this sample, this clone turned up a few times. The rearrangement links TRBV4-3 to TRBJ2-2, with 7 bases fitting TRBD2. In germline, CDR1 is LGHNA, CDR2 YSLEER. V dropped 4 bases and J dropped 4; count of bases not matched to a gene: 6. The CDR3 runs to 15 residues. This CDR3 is CASSLRGGTTGELFF. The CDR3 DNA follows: TGCGCCAGCAGCCTACGGGGAGGGACCACCGGGGAGCTGTTTTTT.

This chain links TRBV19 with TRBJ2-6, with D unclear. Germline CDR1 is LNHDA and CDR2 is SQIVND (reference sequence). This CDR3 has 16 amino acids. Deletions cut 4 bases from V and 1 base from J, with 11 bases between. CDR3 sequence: CASSKSWGSGANVLTF. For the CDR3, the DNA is TGTGCCAGTAGTAAATCGTGGGGTTCTGGGGCCAACGTCCTGACTTTC.